Presented here are 26 T cell receptor beta chains from one specimen sequenced in a study of T cell repertoires in cytomegalovirus infection. TCRdb passed the reads through MiXCR, listing each CDR3 protein once. The sample carries about 210,000 distinct CDR3 sequences, around 6.6% recorded once. Source material: PBMCs. These receptors were collected from a human donor in good health (CMV status not recorded). Some clones in this sample may be carry-over from other donors' samples.

This clonotype was recorded at least ten times. The V call is TRBV28, the J call TRBJ2-2; no reliable D call. Germline-derived CDR1 and CDR2 are MDHEN and SYDVKM. V dropped 2 bases and J dropped 8 bases, with 6 bases sitting between them. The CDR3 has 12 residues. The CDR3 loop reads CASSLRRGELFF. The CDR3 DNA is TGTGCCAGCAGTTTAAGACGAGGGGAGCTGTTTTTT.

The V call is TRBV19, the J call TRBJ1-3, with 8 bases matching TRBD1. CDR1 LNHDA and CDR2 SQIVND come from the germline V gene (reference sequence). There are 16 residues in the CDR3. V trimming: 4 bases; J trimming: 0 bases; junction bases outside the gene matches: 5. CDR3 sequence: CASSTTGAFSGNTIYF. Written as DNA, the CDR3 is TGTGCCAGTAGTACGACAGGGGCGTTCTCTGGAAACACCATATATTTT.

This clonotype was seen ten or more times. This sequence joins TRBV14 and TRBJ2-1; no reliable D call. The CDR3 is 19 amino acids. Between the trimmed V and J ends, which lost 3 bases and 4 bases, there was a span of 25 bases. Germline V gene sequence: CDR1 SGHDN, CDR2 FVKESK. CDR3 sequence (DNA): TGTGCCAGCAGCCAGGATTTTCTTAACACCGGCTTCCTATACAATGAGCAGTTCTTC. Protein: CASSQDFLNTGFLYNEQFF.

This clonotype was counted many times. The V call is TRBV11-2, the J call TRBJ1-5; 11 bases align to TRBD1. Germline values: CDR1 SGHAT, CDR2 FQNNGV. The CDR3 extends over 18 amino acids. The V segment lost 5 bases and the J segment 6 bases; nucleotides outside the gene matches: 15. This CDR3 is CASSPDWTGGGRSQPQHF. The CDR3 DNA reads as TGTGCCAGCAGCCCCGACTGGACAGGGGGCGGCAGGAGTCAGCCCCAGCATTTT.

This clonotype was detected ten times or more. The chain has TRBV12-3 or TRBV12-4 and TRBJ2-2; tentatively, D is TRBD2 (7 bases). Trimming left V 3 bases short and J 4 bases short, with 24 bases between. The CDR3 covers 19 residues. The CDR3 here is CASSFKGGRLAVGTGELFF. In DNA form, the CDR3 reads TGTGCCAGCAGTTTCAAAGGGGGGAGGCTAGCGGTAGGCACCGGGGAGCTGTTTTTT.

This clonotype was counted at least ten times. The chain links TRBV6-2 or TRBV6-3 to TRBJ2-1; D is unresolved. This CDR3 spans 11 amino acids. The germline gives CDR1 MNHEY, CDR2 SVGEGT. V gave up 4 bases and J gave up 9 bases, with 7 bases separating them. CDR3 nucleotides: TGTGCCAGCAGTTTCCCGGGTGAGCAGTTCTTC. Its translation is CASSFPGEQFF.

Ten or more counts support this clonotype. The V call is TRBV6-2 or TRBV6-3, the J call TRBJ1-1; D remains unclear. Germline values: CDR1 MNHEY, CDR2 SVGEGT. This CDR3 has 13 residues. V dropped 5 bases and J dropped 3 bases, with 10 bases sitting between them. The CDR3 sequence: CASSTDRYTEAFF. DNA of the CDR3: TGTGCCAGCAGTACAGACCGCTACACTGAAGCTTTCTTT.

This clonotype occurred many times. This chain uses TRBV11-3 with TRBJ2-1; 11 nucleotides line up with TRBD2. This CDR3 contains 15 residues. The junction had 6 bases not matched to a gene; V was cut back by 4 bases and J by 7 bases. The germline V gene encodes CDR1 SGHNT and CDR2 YENEEA. CDR3 sequence (DNA): TGTGCCAGCAGCTCAACTAGCGGGGGTGGAAATGAGCAGTTCTTC. It is translated as CASSSTSGGGNEQFF.

This clonotype came up many times. The chain carries TRBV30 and TRBJ2-2; D is unclear. Germline lookup yields CDR1 GTSNPN and CDR2 SVGIG (reference sequence). The CDR3 sequence is 15 residues long. V was clipped by 1 base and J by 6 bases, with 15 bases between them. The CDR3: CAWSDLRRSAGELFF. The CDR3 coding sequence is TGTGCCTGGAGTGACCTGCGTCGGTCGGCCGGGGAGCTGTTTTTT.

This clonotype has at least ten counts. The V gene is TRBV7-2, the J gene TRBJ2-4; tentative D call: TRBD2 (6 bases). Germline CDR1 is SGHTA and CDR2 is FQGNSA. This CDR3 spans 14 amino acids. V gave up 5 bases and J gave up 8 bases, with 16 bases separating them. CDR3 nucleotide sequence: TGTGCCAGCAGCGTCCGGCGGGCTAGCGACATTCAGTACTTC. It is translated as CASSVRRASDIQYF. The whole variable domain, filled in from reference TRBV7-2 and TRBJ2-4, reads GAGVSQSPSNKVTEKGKDVELRCDPISGHTALYWYRQSLGQGLEFLIYFQGNSAPDKSGLPSDRFSAERTGGSVSTLTIQRTQQEDSAVYLCASSVRRASDIQYFGAGTRLSVL.

There are a few counts of this clonotype. The chain carries TRBV20-1 and TRBJ1-1, with D unresolved. The germline V and J ends were trimmed by 2 bases and 5 bases, with 15 bases remaining between them. The CDR3 is 14 residues long. In germline, CDR1 is DFQATT, CDR2 SNEGSKA (reference sequence). The DNA for the CDR3 is TGCAGTGCTAGAAACGTACGGGGAGGAACTGAAGCTTTCTTT. Translation gives CSARNVRGGTEAFF.

This clonotype was observed at least ten times. This chain joins TRBV20-1 and TRBJ1-2; perhaps TRBD1 as D (6 bases). Germline CDR1 DFQATT, CDR2 SNEGSKA (reference sequence). The length of the CDR3 is 14 residues. The ends were cut back, 4 bases at V and 8 bases at J, with 20 bases in the middle. The CDR3 sequence is CSAIGHRVWEGYTF. CDR3 DNA: TGCAGTGCTATCGGACACAGGGTTTGGGAGGGCTACACCTTC.

This clonotype was detected ten times or more. The chain links TRBV2 to TRBJ2-4; 13 nucleotides match TRBD2. V shed 6 bases and J 7 bases; nucleotides not matched to a gene: 3. Germline CDR1 SNHLY, CDR2 FYNNEI. The CDR3 is made up of 14 amino acids. The CDR3 DNA reads TGTGCCAGCAGCTCGGGACTAGCGGGGAACATTCAGTACTTC. Its protein product is CASSSGLAGNIQYF.

This clonotype was detected many times. V and J are TRBV5-1 and TRBJ2-7; no clear D gene. V shed 5 bases and J shed 4 bases, with 13 bases lying between them. Germline CDR1 reads SGHRS; CDR2 reads YFSETQ. The CDR3 has 13 amino acids. The CDR3 loop reads CASRAADGYEQYF. The CDR3 DNA reads as TGCGCCAGCAGGGCCGCAGACGGGTACGAGCAGTACTTC.

This clonotype was seen a few times. The V gene is TRBV12-3 or TRBV12-4, the J gene TRBJ2-6, with TRBD1 matching 10 bases. Losses at the gene ends were 3 bases for V and 1 base for J; bases not matched to a gene: 3. CDR3 length: 17 residues. In nucleotides, the CDR3 is TGTGCCAGCAGTTTGGGACAGGGGCGTTCTGGGGCCAACGTCCTGACTTTC. Amino acids: CASSLGQGRSGANVLTF.

In this sample, this clonotype turned up many times. The rearrangement uses TRBV7-2 and TRBJ2-2; D is uncertain. The CDR3 is 12 residues long. V lost 4 bases, J lost 0 bases, and 0 bases lay in between. Germline assignment: CDR1 SGHTA and CDR2 FQGNSA. The CDR3 nucleotides read TGTGCCAGCAGCTCGAACACCGGGGAGCTGTTTTTT. Its translation is CASSSNTGELFF.

The sample holds many counts of this clonotype. V and J are TRBV6-2 or TRBV6-3 and TRBJ2-7, with D possibly TRBD1 on 5 matching bases. CDR3 length equals 15 residues. V was pared by 6 bases and J by 3 bases, with 18 bases between. Per the germline V gene, CDR1 is MNHEY and CDR2 is SVGEGT. The CDR3 DNA sequence: TGTGCCAGCAGGTCAGGACACCTGGGCATCTACGAGCAGTACTTC. Protein: CASRSGHLGIYEQYF.

This clonotype was seen only a few times. The chain has TRBV19 and TRBJ1-1, with D possibly matching TRBD1 (6 bases). The CDR3 length is 15 residues. The V gene lost 1 base and the J gene lost 6 bases, with 15 bases spanning the gap. Germline V gene data show CDR1 as LNHDA and CDR2 as SQIVND (reference sequence). In DNA, the CDR3 is TGTGCCAGTAGTATAGGTCGGGGGGCCCTACCTGAAGCTTTCTTT. Protein sequence: CASSIGRGALPEAFF. The variable domain in full, completed from reference TRBV19 and TRBJ1-1, reads DGGITQSPKYLFRKEGQNVTLSCEQNLNHDAMYWYRQDPGQGLRLIYYSQIVNDFQKGDIAEGYSVSREKKESFPLTVTSAQKNPTAFYLCASSIGRGALPEAFFGQGTRLTVV.

This clonotype was counted at least ten times. The chain combines TRBV29-1 with TRBJ1-1, with D possibly TRBD1 on 5 matching bases. The CDR3 extends over 13 amino acids. V lost 5 bases to trimming and J lost 2 bases, with 12 bases between them. Germline V gives CDR1 SQVTM, CDR2 ANQGSEA. DNA of the CDR3: TGCAGCGTTTGGCGGGACCTAAACACTGAAGCTTTCTTT. As protein: CSVWRDLNTEAFF.

The chain combines TRBV27 with TRBJ1-1; TRBD1 aligns across 9 bases. Trimming at V came to 5 bases and at J to 5 bases, leaving 6 bases not matched to a gene. The CDR3 extends over 14 amino acids. Germline loops: CDR1 MNHEY, CDR2 SMNVEV (reference sequence). The CDR3 DNA follows: TGTGCCAGCAGTCGACAGGGGGAGAGAACTGAAGCTTTCTTT. Its protein is CASSRQGERTEAFF.

This clonotype was recorded at least ten times. The chain joins TRBV20-1 to TRBJ2-3; 8 nucleotides align to TRBD2. The CDR3 sequence is 16 residues long. Germline loops: CDR1 DFQATT, CDR2 SNEGSKA (reference sequence). Unmatched junction bases numbered 14, after V lost 6 bases and J lost 3 bases. The CDR3 nucleotides are TGCAGTGCCCCGGTCGGGGCGGGGGGACTGACAGATACGCAGTATTTT. Its translation: CSAPVGAGGLTDTQYF.

This clonotype was found a few times. The genes are TRBV19 and TRBJ2-5; D is perhaps TRBD1 or TRBD2 (5 bases each). The germline gives CDR1 LNHDA, CDR2 SQIVND (reference sequence). This CDR3 comprises 15 residues. V dropped 0 bases and J dropped 1 base, with 9 bases sitting between them. The CDR3 sequence is CASSIDLGAQETQYF. DNA of the CDR3: TGTGCCAGTAGTATAGATCTCGGGGCCCAAGAGACCCAGTACTTC.

This clonotype was seen at least ten times. The chain carries TRBV5-4 and TRBJ1-1; 9 bases are shared with TRBD1. CDR1 and CDR2 (germline): SGHNT, YYREEE (reference sequence). The CDR3 length is 17 residues. Trimming at V came to 4 bases and at J to 0 bases, leaving 10 bases not matched to a gene. The CDR3 nucleotides are TGTGCCAGCAGCCGGGACAGGGCCCCTCCGATGAACACTGAAGCTTTCTTT. Its translation: CASSRDRAPPMNTEAFF.

In its sample, this clonotype was seen many times. V gene TRBV20-1 combines with J gene TRBJ2-5, with TRBD2 identical over 10 bases. Germline values: CDR1 DFQATT, CDR2 SNEGSKA (reference sequence). The CDR3 covers 14 residues. Trimming removed 6 bases from V and 5 bases from J; junction bases left unmatched: 9. CDR3 region: CSASSGGPGETQYF. CDR3 in DNA: TGCAGTGCCAGTAGCGGGGGGCCGGGGGAGACCCAGTACTTC.

This clonotype was seen once. A much more abundant neighbour one base away suggests this may be a read error. CDR3 sequence (DNA): TGCAGTGCCCGAGACAGCAAAGGAAGCAATCAGCCCCAGCATTTT. Its protein is CSARDSKGSNQPQHF. V usage is TRBV20-1 and J usage is TRBJ1-5, with D perhaps TRBD1 (5 bases). CDR1 is DFQATT and CDR2 is SNEGSKA in the germline V gene (reference sequence). The CDR3 loop spans 15 amino acids. V was shortened by 6 bases and J by 1 base, with 16 bases between the two germline ends.

This clonotype was detected many times. The CDR3 DNA is TGTGCCAGCAGGTCGGCGGGACAGGGTGCCTACGAGCAGTACTTC. Translated: CASRSAGQGAYEQYF. The chain couples TRBV7-2 to TRBJ2-7; TRBD1 aligns across 9 bases. The CDR3 contains 15 residues. The germline V gene encodes CDR1 SGHTA and CDR2 FQGNSA. J lost 2 bases, V lost 6 bases, and 8 bases had no gene match. The full variable domain, completed using reference TRBV7-2 and TRBJ2-7, is GAGVSQSPSNKVTEKGKDVELRCDPISGHTALYWYRQSLGQGLEFLIYFQGNSAPDKSGLPSDRFSAERTGGSVSTLTIQRTQQEDSAVYLCASRSAGQGAYEQYFGPGTRLTVT.